A few counts support the clone carrying this T cell receptor beta chain. Its antigen is not known. TCRdb analysed the 5' RACE reads with MiXCR anew, one entry per CDR3 protein. The sample records about 350,000 distinct CDR3 sequences, around 28% being singletons. The source of the sample is a study of T-cell memory formation after mild COVID-19. Study summary: Largely donor-specific sequence clusters came from a couple of donors.

The CDR3 covers 13 residues. Germline trimming cut 4 bases from V and 10 bases from J; bases unmatched to any gene: 10. From germline, CDR1 is SGHRS and CDR2 YFSETQ. Notes on the study in general: Shrinking CD4+ clones were chiefly CM and EM; CD8+ ones were chiefly EMRA. Later expanders leaned toward CD4+, whereas clones contracting from day 15 to 85 were balanced CD4/CD8.

The chain couples TRBV5-1 to TRBJ2-7; 8 nucleotides agree with TRBD1. The sequenced material came from PBMCs or a T cell subset sorted from them (not recorded which). The source is an adult woman who had mild COVID-19 (a few samples of this study predate the infection). Cell type and time point are not known. CDR3 sequence (DNA): TGCGCCAGCAGCCCAGGACAGGGTTTGGGCCAGTACTTC. It is translated as CASSPGQGLGQYF.